One sample yielded the 14 T cell receptor beta chains listed below, sequenced in a study of cytomegalovirus exposure and HLA in healthy donors. The study ran its PCR with 60 Vbeta and 13 Jbeta primers. Only in-frame clones appear in the TCRdb table, and some are missing; sequencing was by immunoSEQ multiplex PCR. The sample yields some 100,000 clones, around 75% seen once. The material sequenced was PBMCs. The receptor set was obtained from a woman aged 18-29 years in good health and CMV-seropositive.

J is TRBJ2-5 and V is TRBV5-5; TRBD1 is a possible D gene (5 bases). Germline loops: CDR1 SGHKS, CDR2 YYEKEE (reference sequence). V gave up 0 bases and J gave up 1 base, with 10 bases separating them. This CDR3 is built from 15 residues. CDR3 in DNA: TGTGCCAGCAGCTTGGGAGCAGGGTCCCAAGAGACCCAGTACTTC. Translating gives CASSLGAGSQETQYF. The full variable domain, with the rest looked up from reference TRBV5-5 and TRBJ2-5, is DAGVTQSPTHLIKTRGQQVTLRCSPISGHKSVSWYQQVLGQGPQFIFQYYEKEERGRGNFPDRFSARQFPNYSSELNVNALLLGDSALYLCASSLGAGSQETQYFGPGTRLLVL.

The chain joins TRBV5-1 to TRBJ1-1, with a possible D match to TRBD1 (5 bases). Germline V gene data show CDR1 as SGHRS and CDR2 as YFSETQ. There are 14 residues in the CDR3. Trimming shortened V by 3 bases and J by 3 bases, and 12 bases separated the two germline ends. In nucleotides, the CDR3 is TGCGCCAGCAGCTCCTACCTAGGGGACACTGAAGCTTTCTTT. Translating it yields CASSSYLGDTEAFF.

V usage is TRBV5-6 and J usage is TRBJ2-1; no definite D call. In germline, CDR1 is SGHDT, CDR2 YYEEEE. The CDR3 is 14 residues long. V gave up 4 bases and J gave up 0 bases, with 8 bases separating them. Here the CDR3 DNA reads TGTGCCAGCAGCATGCCGGTCTCCTACAATGAGCAGTTCTTC. Residues: CASSMPVSYNEQFF. The variable domain in full, completed from reference TRBV5-6 and TRBJ2-1, reads DAGVTQSPTHLIKTRGQQVTLRCSPKSGHDTVSWYQQALGQGPQFIFQYYEEEERQRGNFPDRFSGHQFPNYSSELNVNALLLGDSALYLCASSMPVSYNEQFFGPGTRLTVL.

Points on this clone: Additional DNA sequences in this sample encode the identical CDR3. This rearrangement joins TRBV27 to TRBJ2-7; 11 bases are a match to TRBD1. CDR1 and CDR2 from the germline V gene are MNHEY and SMNVEV (reference sequence). This CDR3 comprises 14 residues. V was pared by 2 bases and J by 6 bases, with 3 bases of the junction left unmatched. The chain's CDR3 is CASSLGTGGGEQYF. CDR3 in DNA: TGTGCCAGCAGTTTAGGGACAGGGGGTGGCGAGCAGTACTTC.

J is TRBJ2-2 and V is TRBV5-4; 7 nucleotides agree with TRBD2. Germline V CDR1 and CDR2: SGHNT, YYREEE (reference sequence). The V and J ends lost 1 base and 1 base, in that order; junction bases with no gene match: 1. The CDR3 contains 15 residues. CDR3 protein: CASSLIAGNTGELFF. The CDR3 region has the DNA TGTGCCAGCAGCTTGATAGCGGGGAACACCGGGGAGCTGTTTTTT.

The chain joins TRBV19 to TRBJ1-5; weak D call: TRBD1 (6 bases). Germline V CDR1 and CDR2: LNHDA, SQIVND (reference sequence). The CDR3 extends over 16 amino acids. V lost 7 bases and J 0 bases, leaving 16 bases between the germline ends. The CDR3 is CASTTLQGSSNQPQHF. For the CDR3, the DNA is TGTGCCAGTACTACCCTACAGGGTTCTAGCAATCAGCCCCAGCATTTT.

The rearrangement uses TRBV9 and TRBJ1-5, with 7 bases matching TRBD1. Germline-derived CDR1 and CDR2 are SGDLS and YYNGEE. CDR3 size: 15 residues. The junction had 6 bases not matched to a gene; V was cut back by 5 bases and J by 1 base. The CDR3 DNA reads TGTGCCAGCAGTCGGGAGGGACAGAGCAATCAGCCCCAGCATTTT. As protein: CASSREGQSNQPQHF.

This chain links TRBV14 with TRBJ2-3, with a tentative D call TRBD1 (6 bases). Germline CDR1 reads SGHDN; CDR2 reads FVKESK. CDR3 length: 14 amino acids. V lost 5 bases and J lost 6, with 15 bases in between. The chain's CDR3 is CASSKGQGMDTQYF. CDR3 bases: TGTGCCAGCAGCAAGGGGCAGGGGATGGATACGCAGTATTTT.

V gene TRBV7-3 combines with J gene TRBJ1-1, with D maybe TRBD1 (5 bases). V shed 3 bases and J shed 4 bases, with 9 bases lying between them. The germline CDR1 and CDR2 sequences are SGHTA and FQGTGA. This CDR3 comprises 13 residues. CDR3 DNA: TGTGCCAGCAGCTTTTCCCAGGGCACTGAAGCTTTCTTT. This translates into CASSFSQGTEAFF.

The genes are TRBV30 and TRBJ2-1, with 13 nucleotides matching TRBD2. V gave up 5 bases and J gave up 7 bases; unmatched junction bases: 11. The germline gives CDR1 GTSNPN, CDR2 SVGIG (reference sequence). The CDR3 length is 16 residues. CDR3 nucleotide sequence: TGTGCCTGGTCCTCGACTAGCGGGAGGCGTTATAATGAGCAGTTCTTC. The encoded protein is CAWSSTSGRRYNEQFF.

The chain has TRBV18 and TRBJ1-1; 11 bases are shared with TRBD1. Germline-derived CDR1 and CDR2 are KGHSH and LQKENI. This CDR3 has 17 residues. V was pared by 0 bases and J by 5 bases, with 8 bases of the junction left unmatched. The CDR3 loop is CASSPPGGQGVRTEAFF. CDR3 sequence (DNA): TGTGCCAGCTCACCACCCGGGGGACAGGGGGTTAGGACTGAAGCTTTCTTT.

The genes are TRBV2 and TRBJ2-7, with TRBD1 matching over 7 bases. The V gene's germline CDR1 is SNHLY and CDR2 FYNNEI. V lost 6 bases, J lost 3 bases, and 2 bases stayed unmatched. This CDR3 has 12 amino acids. DNA for the CDR3: TGTGCCAGCAGGGGGGACAGCTACGAGCAGTACTTC. Translated: CASRGDSYEQYF. The whole variable domain, remainder taken from reference TRBV2 and TRBJ2-7, is EPEVTQTPSHQVTQMGQEVILRCVPISNHLYFYWYRQILGQKVEFLVSFYNNEISEKSEIFDDQFSVERPDGSNFTLKIRSTKLEDSAMYFCASRGDSYEQYFGPGTRLTVT.

The chain employs TRBV20-1 and TRBJ2-7; tentative D call: TRBD2 (5 bases). The CDR3 contains 11 residues. CDR1 and CDR2 (germline): DFQATT, SNEGSKA (reference sequence). The CDR3 is CSLEGNYEQYF. The CDR3 DNA is TGCAGCCTAGAGGGAAACTACGAGCAGTACTTC.

The chain uses TRBV6-5 and TRBJ1-2; no clear D. V was trimmed by 5 bases and J by 4 bases, leaving 14 bases between them. Germline CDR1 is MNHEY and CDR2 is SVGAGI. This CDR3 is built from 14 residues. The CDR3, as DNA: TGTGCCAGCAGTCCGGGGTCTTCCGGCTATGGCTACACCTTC. Residues: CASSPGSSGYGYTF.